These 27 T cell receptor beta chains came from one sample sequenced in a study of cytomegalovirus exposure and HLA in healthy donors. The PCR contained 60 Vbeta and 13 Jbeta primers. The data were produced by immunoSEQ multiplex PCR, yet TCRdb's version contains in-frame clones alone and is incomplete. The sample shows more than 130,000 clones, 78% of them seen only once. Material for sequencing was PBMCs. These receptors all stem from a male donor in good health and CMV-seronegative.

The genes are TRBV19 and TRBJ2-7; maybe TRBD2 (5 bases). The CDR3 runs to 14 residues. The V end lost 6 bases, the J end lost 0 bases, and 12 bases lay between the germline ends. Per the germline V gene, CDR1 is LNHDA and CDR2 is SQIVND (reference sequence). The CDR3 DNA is TGTGCCAGTAGCCGAAGCGGAGGCTCCTACGAGCAGTACTTC. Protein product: CASSRSGGSYEQYF.

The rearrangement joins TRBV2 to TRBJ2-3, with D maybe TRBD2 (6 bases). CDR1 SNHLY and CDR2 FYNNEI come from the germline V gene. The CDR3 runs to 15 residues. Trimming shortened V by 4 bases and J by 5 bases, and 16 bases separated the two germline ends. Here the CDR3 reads CASSVPGRGEDTQYF. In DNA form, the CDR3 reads TGTGCCAGCAGTGTTCCAGGGCGCGGGGAAGATACGCAGTATTTT.

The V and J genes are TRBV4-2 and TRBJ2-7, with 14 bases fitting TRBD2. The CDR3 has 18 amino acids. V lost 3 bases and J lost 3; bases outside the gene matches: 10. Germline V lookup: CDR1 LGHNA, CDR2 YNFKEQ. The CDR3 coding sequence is TGTGCCAGCAGCCATCTGACTAGCGGGAGGGCCCGGGACTACGAGCAGTACTTC. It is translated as CASSHLTSGRARDYEQYF.

The DNA of the CDR3 is TGTGCCAGCAGAGCAGGGTTTCTTGCTAATGAAAAACTGTTTTTT. Its protein product is CASRAGFLANEKLFF. The V call is TRBV6-5, the J call TRBJ1-4, with a possible D match to TRBD1 (5 bases). V dropped 6 bases and J dropped 3 bases, with 14 bases sitting between them. Germline V gives CDR1 MNHEY, CDR2 SVGAGI. This CDR3 is built from 15 residues.

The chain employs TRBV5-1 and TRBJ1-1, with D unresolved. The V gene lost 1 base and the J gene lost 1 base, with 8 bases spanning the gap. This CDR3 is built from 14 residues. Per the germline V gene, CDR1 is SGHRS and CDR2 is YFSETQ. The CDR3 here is CASSLRRGNTEAFF. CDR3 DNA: TGCGCCAGCAGCTTGCGTCGGGGGAACACTGAAGCTTTCTTT.

The DNA of the CDR3 is TGTGCCAGCAGCTTACAGGGCCCGAATTCACCCCTCCACTTT. It is translated as CASSLQGPNSPLHF. The chain links TRBV11-2 to TRBJ1-6, with a tentative D call TRBD1 (5 bases). The CDR3 extends over 14 amino acids. Germline CDR1 reads SGHAT; CDR2 reads FQNNGV. With 2 bases removed from V and 7 bases from J, the gap between germline ends came to 9 bases.

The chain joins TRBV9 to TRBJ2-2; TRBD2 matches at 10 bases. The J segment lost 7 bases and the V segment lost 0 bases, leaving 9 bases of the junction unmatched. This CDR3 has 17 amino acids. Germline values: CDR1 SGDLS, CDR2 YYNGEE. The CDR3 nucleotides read TGTGCCAGCAGCGTAGGATTAAGCGGGGGGGCCGGCGGGGAGCTGTTTTTT. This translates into CASSVGLSGGAGGELFF.

The CDR3 reads CATTDGGNYGYTF. The CDR3 region has the DNA TGTGCCACAACGGATGGGGGGAACTATGGCTACACCTTC. The chain uses TRBV6-5 and TRBJ1-2, with D possibly being TRBD1 (5 bases). The V end was cut by 10 bases, the J end by 2 bases, with 14 bases between. Germline CDR1 reads MNHEY; CDR2 reads SVGAGI. This CDR3 has 13 amino acids.

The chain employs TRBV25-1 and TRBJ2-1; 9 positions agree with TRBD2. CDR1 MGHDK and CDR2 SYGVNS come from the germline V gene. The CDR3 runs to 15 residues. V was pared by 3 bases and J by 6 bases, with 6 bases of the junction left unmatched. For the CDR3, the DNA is TGTGCCAGCAGTGAGGCGGTAGCGGGAGTCAATGAGCAGTTCTTC. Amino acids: CASSEAVAGVNEQFF.

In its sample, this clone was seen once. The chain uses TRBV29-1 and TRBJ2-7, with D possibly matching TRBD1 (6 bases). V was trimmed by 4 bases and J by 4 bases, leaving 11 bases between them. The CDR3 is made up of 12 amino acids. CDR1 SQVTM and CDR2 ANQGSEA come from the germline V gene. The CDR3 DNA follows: TGCAGCGTTGGAGGACAGAGATACGAGCAGTACTTC. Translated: CSVGGQRYEQYF.

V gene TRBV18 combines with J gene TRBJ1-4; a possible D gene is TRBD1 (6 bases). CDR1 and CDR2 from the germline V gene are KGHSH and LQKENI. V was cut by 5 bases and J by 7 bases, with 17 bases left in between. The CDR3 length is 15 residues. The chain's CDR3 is CASSSRTAVIEKLFF. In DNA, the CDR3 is TGTGCCAGCTCATCGAGGACAGCGGTAATTGAAAAACTGTTTTTT.

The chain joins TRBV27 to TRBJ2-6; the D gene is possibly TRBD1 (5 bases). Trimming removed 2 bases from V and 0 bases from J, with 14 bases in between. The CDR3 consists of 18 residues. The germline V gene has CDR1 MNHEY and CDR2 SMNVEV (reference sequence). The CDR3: CASSLGAELSSGANVLTF. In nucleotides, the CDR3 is TGTGCCAGCAGTTTAGGGGCCGAGTTGTCCTCTGGGGCCAACGTCCTGACTTTC.

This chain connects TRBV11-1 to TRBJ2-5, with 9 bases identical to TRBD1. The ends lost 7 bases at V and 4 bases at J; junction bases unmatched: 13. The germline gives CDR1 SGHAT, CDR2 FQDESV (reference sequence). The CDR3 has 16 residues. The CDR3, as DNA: TGTGCCAGCACCAAATCGGACAGGGGCTTAAGAGAGACCCAGTACTTC. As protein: CASTKSDRGLRETQYF.

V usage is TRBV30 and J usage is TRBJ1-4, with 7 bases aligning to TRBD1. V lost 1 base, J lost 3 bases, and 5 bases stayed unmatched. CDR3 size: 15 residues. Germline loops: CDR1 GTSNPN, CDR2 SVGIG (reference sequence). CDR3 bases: TGTGCCTGGAGTGCGAAAGGGGGCTCTAATGAAAAACTGTTTTTT. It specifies CAWSAKGGSNEKLFF.

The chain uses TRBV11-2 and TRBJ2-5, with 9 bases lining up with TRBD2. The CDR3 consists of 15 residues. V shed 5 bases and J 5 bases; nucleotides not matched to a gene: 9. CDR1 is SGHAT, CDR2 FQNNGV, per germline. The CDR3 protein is CASSRGTSSPETQYF. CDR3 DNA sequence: TGTGCCAGCAGCCGAGGGACTAGCTCTCCGGAGACCCAGTACTTC. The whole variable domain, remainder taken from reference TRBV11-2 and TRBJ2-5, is EAGVAQSPRYKIIEKRQSVAFWCNPISGHATLYWYQQILGQGPKLLIQFQNNGVVDDSQLPKDRFSAERLKGVDSTLKIQPAKLEDSAVYLCASSRGTSSPETQYFGPGTRLLVL.

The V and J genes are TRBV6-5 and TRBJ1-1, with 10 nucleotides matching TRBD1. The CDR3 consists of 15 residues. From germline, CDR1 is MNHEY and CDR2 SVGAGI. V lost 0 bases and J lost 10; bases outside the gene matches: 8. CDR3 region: CASSYSGTGEGRAFF. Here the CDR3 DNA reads TGTGCCAGCAGTTACTCTGGGACAGGGGAGGGGCGAGCTTTCTTT.

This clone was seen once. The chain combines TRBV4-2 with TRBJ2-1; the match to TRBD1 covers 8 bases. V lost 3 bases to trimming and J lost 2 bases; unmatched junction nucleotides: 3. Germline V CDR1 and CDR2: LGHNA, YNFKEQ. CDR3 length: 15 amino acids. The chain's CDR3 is CASSQDRAPYNEQFF. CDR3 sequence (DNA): TGTGCCAGCAGCCAGGACAGGGCGCCCTACAATGAGCAGTTCTTC.

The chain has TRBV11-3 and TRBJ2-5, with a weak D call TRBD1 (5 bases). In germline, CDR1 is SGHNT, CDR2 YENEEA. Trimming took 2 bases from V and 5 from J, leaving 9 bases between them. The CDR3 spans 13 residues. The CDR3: CASSLIKGETQYF. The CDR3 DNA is TGTGCCAGCAGCTTAATAAAGGGGGAGACCCAGTACTTC.

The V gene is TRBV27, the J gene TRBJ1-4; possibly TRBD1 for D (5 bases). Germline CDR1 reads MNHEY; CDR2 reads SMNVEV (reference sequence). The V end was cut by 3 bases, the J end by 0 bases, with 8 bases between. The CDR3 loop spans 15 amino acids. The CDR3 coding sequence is TGTGCCAGCAGTTTTTCAGGGCCAACTAATGAAAAACTGTTTTTT. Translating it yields CASSFSGPTNEKLFF.

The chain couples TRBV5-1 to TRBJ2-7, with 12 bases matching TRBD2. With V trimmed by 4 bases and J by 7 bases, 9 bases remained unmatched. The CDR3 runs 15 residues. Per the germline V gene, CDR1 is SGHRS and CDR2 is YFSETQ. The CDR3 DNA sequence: TGCGCCAGCAGCGAGCGACTAGCGGGAGTGGAAGAGCAGTACTTC. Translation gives CASSERLAGVEEQYF.

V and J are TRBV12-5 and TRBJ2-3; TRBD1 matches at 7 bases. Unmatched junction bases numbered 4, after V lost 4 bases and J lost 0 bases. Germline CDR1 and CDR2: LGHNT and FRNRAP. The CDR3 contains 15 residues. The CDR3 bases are TGTGCTAGTGGTTCCAGGACAGGTAGCACAGATACGCAGTATTTT. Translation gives CASGSRTGSTDTQYF.

The CDR3 coding sequence is TGTGCCTGGAGTCTGGGACAGGGTTACGAGCAGTACTTC. As protein: CAWSLGQGYEQYF. This chain joins TRBV30 and TRBJ2-5; 9 bases map to TRBD1. Judging by the DNA end, TRBJ2-7 fits better; the J call may be wrong. The germline gives CDR1 GTSNPN, CDR2 SVGIG (reference sequence). The CDR3 is 13 amino acids.

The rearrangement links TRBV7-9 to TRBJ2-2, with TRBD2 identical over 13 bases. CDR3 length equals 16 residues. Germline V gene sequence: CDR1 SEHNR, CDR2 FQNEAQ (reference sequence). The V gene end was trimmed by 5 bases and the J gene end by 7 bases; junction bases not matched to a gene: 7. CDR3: CASSVGLAGLVGELFF. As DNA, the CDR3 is TGTGCCAGCAGCGTGGGACTAGCGGGGTTAGTCGGGGAGCTGTTTTTT.

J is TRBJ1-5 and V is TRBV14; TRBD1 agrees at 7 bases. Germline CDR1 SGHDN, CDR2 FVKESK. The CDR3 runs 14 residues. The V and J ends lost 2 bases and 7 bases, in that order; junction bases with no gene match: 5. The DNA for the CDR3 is TGTGCCAGCAGCCAAAGTGCACAGGGGCAGCCCCAGCATTTT. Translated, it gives CASSQSAQGQPQHF.

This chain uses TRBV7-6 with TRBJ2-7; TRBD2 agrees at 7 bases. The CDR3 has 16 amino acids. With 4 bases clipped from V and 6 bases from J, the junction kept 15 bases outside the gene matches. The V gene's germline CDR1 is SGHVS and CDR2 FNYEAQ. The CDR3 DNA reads TGTGCCAGCAGCTCTAGTGGGGGGGGTGGGGGTACCGAGCAGTACTTC. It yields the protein CASSSSGGGGGTEQYF. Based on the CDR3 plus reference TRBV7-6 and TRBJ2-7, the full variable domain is GAGVSQSPRYKVTKRGQDVALRCDPISGHVSLYWYRQALGQGPEFLTYFNYEAQQDKSGLPNDRFSAERPEGSISTLTIQRTEQRDSAMYRCASSSSGGGGGTEQYFGPGTRLTVT.

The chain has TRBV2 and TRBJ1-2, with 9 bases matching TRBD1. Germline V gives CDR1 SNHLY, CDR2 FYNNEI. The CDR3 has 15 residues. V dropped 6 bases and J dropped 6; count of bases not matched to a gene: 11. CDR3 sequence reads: CASSLLTGGIDGYTF. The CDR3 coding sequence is TGTGCCAGCAGCTTACTGACAGGGGGAATTGATGGCTACACCTTC. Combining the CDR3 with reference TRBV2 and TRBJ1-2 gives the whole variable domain EPEVTQTPSHQVTQMGQEVILRCVPISNHLYFYWYRQILGQKVEFLVSFYNNEISEKSEIFDDQFSVERPDGSNFTLKIRSTKLEDSAMYFCASSLLTGGIDGYTFGSGTRLTVV.

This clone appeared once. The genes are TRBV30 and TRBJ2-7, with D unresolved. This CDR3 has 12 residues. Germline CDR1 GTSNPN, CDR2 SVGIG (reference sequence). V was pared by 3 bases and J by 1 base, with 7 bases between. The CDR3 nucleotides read TGTGCCTGGAGCGATACTTCCTACGAGCAGTACTTC. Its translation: CAWSDTSYEQYF.